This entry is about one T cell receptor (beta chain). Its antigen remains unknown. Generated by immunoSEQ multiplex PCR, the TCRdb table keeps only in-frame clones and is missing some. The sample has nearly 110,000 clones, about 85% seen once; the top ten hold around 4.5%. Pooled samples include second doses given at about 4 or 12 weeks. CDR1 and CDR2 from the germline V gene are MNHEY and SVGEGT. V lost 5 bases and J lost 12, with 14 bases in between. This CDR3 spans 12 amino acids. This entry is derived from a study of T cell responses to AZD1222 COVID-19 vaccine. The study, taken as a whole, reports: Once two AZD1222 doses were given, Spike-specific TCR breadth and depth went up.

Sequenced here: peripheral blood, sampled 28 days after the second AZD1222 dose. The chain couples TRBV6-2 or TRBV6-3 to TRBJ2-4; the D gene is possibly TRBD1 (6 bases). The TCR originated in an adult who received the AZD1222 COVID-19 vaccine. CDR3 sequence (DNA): TGTGCCAGCAGTCTTCGGACAGAAGCTCAGTACTTC. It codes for CASSLRTEAQYF.